This T cell receptor beta chain derives from a study of blood T cell repertoires in COVID-19. Turning to the study itself: Samples taken during acute and convalescent COVID-19 were collected in the United States, Italy and Spain. PBMCs, B-cell-depleted T cells, or T cells provided the cDNA or gDNA that made up the material.

There are 13 residues in the CDR3. Germline V CDR1 and CDR2: SGHTS, YDEGEE. The V gene end was trimmed by 5 bases and the J gene end by 3 bases; junction bases not matched to a gene: 4. Seattle's cohort entered during active infection and was followed longitudinally. As processed by the authors: Researchers report that nucleated cell counts were estimated from reference gene primer amplification. Profiling relied on immunoSEQ multiplex PCR, and the TCRdb table lists in-frame clones only, not all of them. The D gene and trimming were derived from the DNA, and the V and J assignments and clone size from that table. The table lists some 290,000 clones, 88% of them singletons.

Sample: peripheral blood. V is TRBV5-8 and J is TRBJ2-7; 8 bases are a match to TRBD1. The sequence came from a woman in her thirties with COVID-19, enrolled during active disease. CDR3 protein: CASRRTGIYEQYF. Here the CDR3 DNA reads TGTGCCAGCAGACGGACAGGGATCTACGAGCAGTACTTC.